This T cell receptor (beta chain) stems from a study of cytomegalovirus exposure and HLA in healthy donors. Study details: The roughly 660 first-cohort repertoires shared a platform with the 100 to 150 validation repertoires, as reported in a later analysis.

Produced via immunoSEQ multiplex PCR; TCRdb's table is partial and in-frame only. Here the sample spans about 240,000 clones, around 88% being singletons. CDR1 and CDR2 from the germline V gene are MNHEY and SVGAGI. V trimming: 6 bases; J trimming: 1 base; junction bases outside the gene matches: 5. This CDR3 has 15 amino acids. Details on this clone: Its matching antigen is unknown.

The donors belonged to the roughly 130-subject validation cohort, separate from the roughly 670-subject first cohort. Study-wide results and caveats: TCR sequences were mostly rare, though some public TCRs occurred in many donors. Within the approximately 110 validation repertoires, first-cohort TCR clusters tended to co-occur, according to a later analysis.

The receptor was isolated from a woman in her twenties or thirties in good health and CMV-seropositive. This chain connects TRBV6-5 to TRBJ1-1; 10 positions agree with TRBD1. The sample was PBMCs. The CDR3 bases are TGTGCCAGCAGGCCGGGACAGGGGCAGAACACTGAAGCTTTCTTT. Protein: CASRPGQGQNTEAFF.